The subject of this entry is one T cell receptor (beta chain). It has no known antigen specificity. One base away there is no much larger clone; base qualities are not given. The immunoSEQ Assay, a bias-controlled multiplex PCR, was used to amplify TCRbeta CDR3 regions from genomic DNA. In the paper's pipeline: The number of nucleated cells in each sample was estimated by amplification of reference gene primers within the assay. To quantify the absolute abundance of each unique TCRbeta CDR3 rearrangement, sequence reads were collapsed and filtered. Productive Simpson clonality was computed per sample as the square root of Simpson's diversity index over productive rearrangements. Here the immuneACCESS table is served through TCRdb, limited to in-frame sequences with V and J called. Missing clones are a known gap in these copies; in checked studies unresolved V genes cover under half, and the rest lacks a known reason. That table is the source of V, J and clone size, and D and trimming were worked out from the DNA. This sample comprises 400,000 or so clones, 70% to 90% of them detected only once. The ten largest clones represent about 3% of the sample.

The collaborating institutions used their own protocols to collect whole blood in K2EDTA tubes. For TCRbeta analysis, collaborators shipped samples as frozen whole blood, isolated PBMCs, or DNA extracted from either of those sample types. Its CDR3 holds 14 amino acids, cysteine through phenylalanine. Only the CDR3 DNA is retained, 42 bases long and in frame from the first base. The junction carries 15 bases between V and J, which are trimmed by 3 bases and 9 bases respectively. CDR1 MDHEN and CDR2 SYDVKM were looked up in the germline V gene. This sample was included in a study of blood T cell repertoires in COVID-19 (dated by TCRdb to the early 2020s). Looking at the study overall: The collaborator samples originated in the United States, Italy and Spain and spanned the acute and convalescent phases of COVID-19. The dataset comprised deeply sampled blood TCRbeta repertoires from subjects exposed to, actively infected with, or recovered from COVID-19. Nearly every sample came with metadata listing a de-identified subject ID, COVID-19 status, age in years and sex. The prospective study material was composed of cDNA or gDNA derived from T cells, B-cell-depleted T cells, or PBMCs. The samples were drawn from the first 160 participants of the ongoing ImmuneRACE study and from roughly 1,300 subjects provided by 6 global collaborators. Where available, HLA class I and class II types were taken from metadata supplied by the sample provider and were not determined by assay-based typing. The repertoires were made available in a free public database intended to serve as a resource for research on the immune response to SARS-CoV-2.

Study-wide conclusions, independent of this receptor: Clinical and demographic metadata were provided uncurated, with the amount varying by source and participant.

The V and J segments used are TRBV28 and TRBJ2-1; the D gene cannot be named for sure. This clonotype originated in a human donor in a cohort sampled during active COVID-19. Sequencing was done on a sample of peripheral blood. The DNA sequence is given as TGTGCCAGCAGTTTTCCCCTCCGTAGCCTTGAGCAGTTCTTC. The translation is CASSFPLRSLEQFF.